A single sample is the source of the 21 T cell receptor beta chains below, sequenced in a study of blood T cells in healthy people across ages. The use of a sample-barcoded 5' primer and a J-beta primer mix characterized a second PCR of roughly 7 to 11 cycles. In TCRdb, the 5' RACE reads were re-called with MiXCR into one record per CDR3 protein. The sample carries around 1,800,000 distinct CDR3 sequences, about 39% recorded once. The specimen was blood. Every receptor here comes from a human donor in good health.

This clonotype appeared a few times. V is TRBV3-1 and J is TRBJ1-4; D perhaps matches TRBD1 (5 bases). Trimming cost V 1 base and J 7 bases, with 10 bases left between them. Germline-derived CDR1 and CDR2 are LGHDT and YNNKEL (reference sequence). CDR3 length: 14 amino acids. CDR3 nucleotides: TGTGCCAGCAGCCAAGTAGGGGCAGGTGAAAAACTGTTTTTT. Its translation: CASSQVGAGEKLFF.

Details on this clonotype: The germline gene is not matched at one end of the junction; a read error may be the cause. DNA for the CDR3: TGCGCCAGCAGCCAGATCATCCGGGGGGCCTCCCAAGATACACAGTATTTT. The encoded protein is CASSQIIRGASQDTQYF. This chain connects TRBV4-1 to TRBJ2-3; perhaps TRBD2 as D (7 bases). Germline CDR1 and CDR2: MGHRA and YSYEKL. CDR3 length: 17 residues.

V is TRBV4-1 and J is TRBJ1-2, with D possibly TRBD1 on 6 matching bases. The CDR3 is 14 residues long. The V gene's germline CDR1 is MGHRA and CDR2 YSYEKL. Trimming removed 4 bases at V and 8 bases at J, with 17 bases between. The CDR3: CASSLGRQVFGYTF. The DNA for the CDR3 is TGCGCCAGCAGCCTGGGGAGACAGGTTTTCGGCTACACCTTC.

This clonotype appeared many times. The J gene is TRBJ1-4, the V gene TRBV18; 8 bases fit TRBD1. The CDR3 has 15 residues. Per the germline V gene, CDR1 is KGHSH and CDR2 is LQKENI. The trim removed 3 bases at V and 6 bases at J, leaving 6 bases unmatched. CDR3 DNA: TGTGCCAGCTCACCCGACCAGGGGGCTGATGAAAAACTGTTTTTT. This encodes CASSPDQGADEKLFF.

The rearrangement links TRBV20-1 to TRBJ1-1; TRBD1 might be the D (5 bases). This CDR3 region has 12 residues. Germline V CDR1 and CDR2: DFQATT, SNEGSKA (reference sequence). The V and J ends lost 1 base and 6 bases respectively, with 9 bases between them. As DNA, the CDR3 is TGCAGTGCTAGAGGGGGGTTTGCTGAAGCTTTCTTT. Translated, it gives CSARGGFAEAFF.

This rearrangement joins TRBV12-3 or TRBV12-4 to TRBJ2-2, with 9 bases that match TRBD2. The CDR3 covers 14 residues. V trimming: 11 bases; J trimming: 6 bases; junction bases outside the gene matches: 10. DNA for the CDR3: TGTGCCGGCATCGGGACTAGCATCCCCGGGGAGCTGTTTTTT. As protein: CAGIGTSIPGELFF.

In its sample, this clonotype was seen many times. In DNA form, the CDR3 reads TGTGCCATCTTCCCCAGGGACGACAATGAGCAGTTCTTC. It specifies CAIFPRDDNEQFF. The gene calls are TRBV10-3 and TRBJ2-1; D may match TRBD1 or TRBD2 (5 bases each). This CDR3 contains 13 residues. With 8 bases removed from V and 5 bases from J, the gap between germline ends came to 13 bases. Germline V lookup: CDR1 ENHRY, CDR2 SYGVKD.

This clonotype was seen a handful of times. The chain couples TRBV11-2 to TRBJ2-3; D is unclear. Germline-derived CDR1 and CDR2 are SGHAT and FQNNGV. V shed 0 bases and J shed 6 bases, with 13 bases lying between them. The CDR3 has 15 amino acids. CDR3 amino acids: CASSLDRVQADTQYF. DNA for the CDR3: TGTGCCAGCAGCTTAGATCGGGTCCAAGCGGATACGCAGTATTTT. Variable domain in full (rest from reference TRBV11-2 and TRBJ2-3): EAGVAQSPRYKIIEKRQSVAFWCNPISGHATLYWYQQILGQGPKLLIQFQNNGVVDDSQLPKDRFSAERLKGVDSTLKIQPAKLEDSAVYLCASSLDRVQADTQYFGPGTRLTVL.

This sequence joins TRBV12-5 and TRBJ1-1; D remains ambiguous. V was pared by 4 bases and J by 6 bases, with 6 bases between. CDR3 length: 11 amino acids. Germline CDR1 is LGHNT and CDR2 is FRNRAP. CDR3: CASGSSAEAFF. The CDR3 DNA sequence: TGTGCTAGTGGTTCTAGTGCTGAAGCTTTCTTT.

V and J are TRBV5-6 and TRBJ1-1, with 9 positions matching TRBD1. CDR3 length: 17 residues. V was clipped by 4 bases and J by 1 base; unmatched bases: 11. Germline CDR1 is SGHDT and CDR2 is YYEEEE. CDR3 loop: CASSRRGTGMSNTEAFF. The CDR3 nucleotides are TGTGCCAGCAGCCGGAGAGGGACAGGGATGTCGAACACTGAAGCTTTCTTT.

The chain combines TRBV5-1 with TRBJ2-5, with 9 bases that match TRBD1. The J call may not be correct, given that the DNA end is closer to TRBJ2-7. The germline CDR1 and CDR2 sequences are SGHRS and YFSETQ. The CDR3 runs 14 residues. Here the CDR3 reads CASSRSGQGNEQYF. The CDR3 DNA reads as TGCGCCAGCAGCAGGTCCGGACAGGGGAACGAGCAGTACTTC.

V is TRBV6-2 or TRBV6-3 and J is TRBJ2-4; possible D gene TRBD2, 5 bases. TRBJ2-7 matches the DNA end more closely, so the J call is doubtful. Germline values: CDR1 MNHEY, CDR2 SVGEGT. This CDR3 has 15 amino acids. In DNA, the CDR3 is TGTGCCAGCATCCACCCTGAGACTACAGATCCCGAGCAGTACTTC. Its protein product is CASIHPETTDPEQYF.

This clonotype was found a few times. The V gene is TRBV29-1, the J gene TRBJ1-1; 7 bases are shared with TRBD1. The CDR3 loop spans 14 amino acids. V shed 6 bases, J shed 8 bases, and the junction held 15 bases outside the gene matches. Germline loops: CDR1 SQVTM, CDR2 ANQGSEA. The CDR3 region is CSVQGDGAQFEAFF. The DNA of the CDR3 is TGCAGCGTCCAGGGGGACGGGGCCCAGTTCGAAGCTTTCTTT.

The genes are TRBV12-3 or TRBV12-4 and TRBJ2-1; 7 bases map to TRBD2. V lost 4 bases, J lost 5 bases, and 11 bases stayed unmatched. The CDR3 is 16 amino acids. CDR3 sequence reads: CASSSGTLGGNNEQFF. Here the CDR3 DNA reads TGTGCCAGCAGTTCCGGGACTCTGGGGGGGAACAATGAGCAGTTCTTC.

The chain recombines TRBV7-9 with TRBJ1-1; D might be TRBD1 (5 bases). Trimming took off 5 bases at V and 10 bases at J, with 17 bases between the two ends. The germline V gene encodes CDR1 SEHNR and CDR2 FQNEAQ (reference sequence). The CDR3 sequence is 13 residues long. The CDR3 sequence is CASSPAAGPGAFF. In DNA, the CDR3 is TGTGCCAGCAGCCCCGCAGCGGGACCCGGAGCTTTCTTT.

This chain connects TRBV5-6 to TRBJ2-4; unclear D gene. Trimming left V 1 base short and J 13 bases short, with 12 bases between. The CDR3 has 12 residues. Germline assignment: CDR1 SGHDT and CDR2 YYEEEE. The CDR3 DNA reads TGTGCCAGCAGCTTGTCGGAACGCACGCAGTACTTC. Translating it yields CASSLSERTQYF.

In its sample, this clonotype was seen a few times. The rearrangement joins TRBV7-8 to TRBJ2-1; 12 bases match TRBD2. V gave up 3 bases and J gave up 2 bases; unmatched junction bases: 2. The CDR3 is 16 amino acids. The germline V gene has CDR1 SGHVS and CDR2 FQNEAQ. The CDR3 DNA is TGTGCCAGCAGCTTTGGACTAGCGGGGCCCTACAATGAGCAGTTCTTC. It is translated as CASSFGLAGPYNEQFF.

In this sample, this clonotype turned up a few times. The rearrangement uses TRBV28 and TRBJ2-4, with D hard to call. The J call may be faulty, since TRBJ2-7 better matches the DNA end. The length of the CDR3 is 11 residues. CDR1 and CDR2 from the germline V gene are MDHEN and SYDVKM. The CDR3 loop is CASSFATEQYF. As DNA, the CDR3 is TGTGCCAGCAGCTTTGCCACCGAGCAGTACTTC.

This clonotype has only a few counts. This rearrangement joins TRBV12-3 or TRBV12-4 to TRBJ2-7; 9 positions agree with TRBD2. This CDR3 is built from 16 residues. V shed 3 bases and J 3 bases; nucleotides not matched to a gene: 9. DNA of the CDR3: TGTGCCAGCAGTTTTAGTAGCGGGGGAGATCTCTACGAGCAGTACTTC. This encodes CASSFSSGGDLYEQYF.

The rearrangement uses TRBV4-3 and TRBJ1-1, with TRBD1 matching 8 bases. J was trimmed by 0 bases and V by 0 bases; bases with no gene match: 6. Germline V gives CDR1 LGHNA, CDR2 YSLEER. The CDR3 extends over 17 amino acids. CDR3: CASSQDVPGQVNTEAFF. In DNA form, the CDR3 reads TGCGCCAGCAGCCAAGACGTCCCGGGACAGGTGAACACTGAAGCTTTCTTT.

This clonotype was seen more than once but under ten times. The chain couples TRBV10-3 to TRBJ2-3; TRBD1 matches 8 bases. CDR1 is ENHRY, CDR2 SYGVKD, per germline. The CDR3 is 14 residues long. The trim removed 10 bases at V and 2 bases at J, leaving 8 bases unmatched. In DNA, the CDR3 is TGTGCCACCGGGGCAGGGGGCCCCACAGATACGCAGTATTTT. Translated: CATGAGGPTDTQYF.